The clone carrying this TCR beta chain turned up a few times. The data are from a study of OX40 agonist ivuxolimab in advanced cancers. At the level of the study: The drug used for patients, ivuxolimab, was an agonistic anti-OX40 (CD134) antibody.

The germline gives CDR1 MNHNY, CDR2 SVGAGI (reference sequence). V lost 1 base and J 0 bases, leaving 7 bases between the germline ends. There are 15 residues in the CDR3. The data were produced by immunoSEQ multiplex PCR, yet TCRdb's version contains in-frame clones alone and is incomplete. The sample has approximately 97,000 clones, 80% to 90% seen once. The TCR comes from an adult with an advanced solid tumor such as melanoma, head and neck, liver or kidney cancer. This rearrangement joins TRBV6-6 to TRBJ1-3; D gene ambiguous. This sample comprised CD4+ or CD8+ T cells sorted from blood, obtained in a trial of the OX40 agonist ivuxolimab. CDR3 amino acids: CASSYLDFSGNTIYF. In nucleotides, the CDR3 is TGTGCCAGCAGTTACTTAGATTTCTCTGGAAACACCATATATTTT.